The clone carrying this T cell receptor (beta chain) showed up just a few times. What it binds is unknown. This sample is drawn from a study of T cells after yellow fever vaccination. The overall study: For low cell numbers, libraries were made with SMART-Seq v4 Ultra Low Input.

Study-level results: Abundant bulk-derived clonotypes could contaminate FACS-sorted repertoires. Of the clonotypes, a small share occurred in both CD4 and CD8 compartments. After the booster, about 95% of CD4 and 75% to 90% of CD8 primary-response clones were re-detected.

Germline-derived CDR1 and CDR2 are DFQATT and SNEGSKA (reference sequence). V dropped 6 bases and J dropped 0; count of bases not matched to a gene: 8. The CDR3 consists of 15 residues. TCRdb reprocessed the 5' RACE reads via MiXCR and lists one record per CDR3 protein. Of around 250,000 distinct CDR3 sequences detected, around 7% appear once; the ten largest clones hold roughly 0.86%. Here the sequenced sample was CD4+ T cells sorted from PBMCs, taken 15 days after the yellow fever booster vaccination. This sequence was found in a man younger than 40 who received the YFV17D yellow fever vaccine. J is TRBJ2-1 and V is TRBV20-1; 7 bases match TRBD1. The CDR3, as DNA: TGCAGTGCCCCCCAGGGACAGAGCTCCTACAATGAGCAGTTCTTC. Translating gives CSAPQGQSSYNEQFF.